The clone carrying this TCR beta chain was recorded once. The antigen is undetermined. Nominally healthy donors were sampled, though unrecorded immune exposures were likely. The primer mix had 60 Vbeta and 13 Jbeta primers. The protocol was immunoSEQ multiplex PCR, while the TCRdb copy is restricted to in-frame clones and leaves out a portion. The table includes some 200,000 clones, 55% to 75% detected once. The sample originates from a study of cytomegalovirus exposure and HLA in healthy donors. Trimming took 5 bases from V and 4 from J, leaving 16 bases between them. Germline lookup yields CDR1 SGHDT and CDR2 YYEEEE. This CDR3 contains 15 residues. General study points: Whilst most TCR sequences proved rare, a subset of public TCRs occurred across many donors. Exclusion as indistinguishable affected some V segments, including TRBV6-2 and TRBV6-3.

The receptor's source is a man aged 40-55 years in good health and CMV-seropositive. The chain links TRBV5-6 to TRBJ1-5, with D maybe TRBD1 (6 bases). The specimen sequenced was PBMCs. The CDR3 DNA is TGTGCCAGCAGTTGGGGGCCGTACGCGAATCAGCCCCAGCATTTT. Its protein is CASSWGPYANQPQHF.